Listed below are T cell receptor beta chains from one sample, sequenced in a study of CD8 T cells in Susac syndrome. One entry per CDR3 protein, called by TCRdb with MiXCR from the immunoSEQ multiplex PCR reads. The sample yields 120,000 to 150,000 distinct CDR3 sequences, less than 95% seen once. Sequenced input: CD4+ T cells from PBMCs. Receptor source: a human donor in good health. Each CDR3 is given with its conserved first and last residue. The D gene is left open where the match is weak. Clone size is given for some rows only: seen once, a few or many times, or a class if the clone is expanded.

V gene	clone size	J gene	D gene	CDR3 protein	CDR3 DNA
TRBV5-1	.	TRBJ1-2	.	CASSLEGGVAGYTF	TGCGCCAGCAGCTTAGAGGGGGGTGTCGCCGGCTACACCTTC
TRBV20-1	.	TRBJ2-5	.	CSARATGSETQYF	TGCAGTGCTAGAGCAACAGGGAGCGAGACCCAGTACTTC
TRBV5-1	.	TRBJ2-7	TRBD1	CASSWDRGQDGQYF	TGCGCCAGCAGCTGGGACAGGGGGCAAGACGGGCAGTACTTC
TRBV12-3/TRBV12-4	.	TRBJ1-1	TRBD1	CASSLGQGWTEAFF	TGTGCCAGCAGTTTGGGACAGGGTTGGACTGAAGCTTTCTTT
TRBV10-2	.	TRBJ1-5	.	CASSELHQPQHF	TGCGCCAGCAGTGAACTCCATCAGCCCCAGCATTTT
TRBV5-1	.	TRBJ2-5	.	CASSLGRPGVGETQYF	TGCGCCAGCAGCTTGGGTCGTCCGGGAGTAGGAGAGACCCAGTACTTC
TRBV12-5	.	TRBJ2-1	TRBD1	CASGLVLGQGARYEQFF	TGTGCTAGTGGTTTGGTACTAGGGCAGGGGGCTAGGTATGAGCAGTTCTTC
TRBV19	.	TRBJ1-2	.	CASPRRVNGYTF	TGTGCCAGTCCTCGGCGGGTAAATGGCTACACCTTC
TRBV19	.	TRBJ2-1	TRBD1	CASSIARMQWDREQFF	TGTGCCAGTAGTATAGCCAGGATGCAATGGGACAGGGAGCAGTTCTTC
TRBV18	.	TRBJ1-3	.	CASSPPSRAGNTIYF	TGTGCCAGCTCACCACCATCCAGGGCTGGAAACACCATATATTTT
TRBV2	.	TRBJ2-1	.	CASKLDLINEQFF	TGTGCCAGCAAACTAGACCTTATCAATGAGCAGTTCTTC
TRBV6-1	few	TRBJ2-2	.	CASRLTRLGDTGELFF	TGTGCCAGCAGACTAACACGCCTTGGGGACACCGGGGAGCTGTTTTTT
TRBV5-6	few	TRBJ2-7	TRBD2	CASSLTSGSHEQYF	TGTGCCAGCAGCTTGACTAGCGGGAGCCACGAGCAGTACTTC
TRBV28	.	TRBJ1-2	.	CASSLLRVDLYGYTF	TGTGCCAGCAGTTTACTCAGGGTAGATCTCTATGGCTACACCTTC
TRBV6-6	few	TRBJ2-7	.	CASSYGDLGSNEQYF	TGTGCCAGCAGTTACGGGGATCTTGGGTCCAACGAGCAGTACTTC
TRBV28	.	TRBJ1-1	TRBD1	CASSSIDRVNTEAFF	TGTGCCAGCAGTTCCATAGACAGGGTGAACACTGAAGCTTTCTTT
TRBV12-2	.	TRBJ1-1	.	CASRSEAFF	TGTGCAAGTCGCTCTGAAGCTTTCTTT
TRBV29-1	.	TRBJ1-1	.	CSVAQFEAFF	TGCAGCGTTGCCCAGTTTGAAGCTTTCTTT
TRBV5-6	.	TRBJ2-1	TRBD2	CASSLEGLAGSYNEQFF	TGTGCCAGCAGCTTGGAAGGACTAGCGGGATCCTACAATGAGCAGTTCTTC
TRBV30	.	TRBJ1-4	.	CAWTTTGRNEKLFF	TGTGCCTGGACCACGACAGGACGTAATGAAAAACTGTTTTTT
TRBV28	.	TRBJ1-2	.	CASITGSYGYTF	TGTGCCAGCATTACAGGATCTTATGGCTACACCTTC
TRBV9	.	TRBJ2-1	TRBD1	CASAGTGGGYEQFF	TGTGCCAGCGCCGGGACAGGGGGCGGCTATGAGCAGTTCTTC